This T cell receptor (beta chain) was captured by sequencing in a study of human T cells and chemical hapten exposure. At the level of the study: Patches that contained 0.01% DPC were applied to the upper back and read at 6 days.

Time point of the sample: pre-sensitization, week 0. Noted treatment: therapeutic diphenylcyclopropenone sensitization with weekly scalp DPC. Whole blood, unfractionated, served as the material for total RNA extraction. Study-level findings and limits: Versus controls, significantly more large CDR3 similarity clusters arose from expanded TCRs. The study found that DPC sensitization did not change TCRs above 1 in 1000 frequency.

Germline V CDR1 and CDR2: MGHDK, SYGVNS. The junction had 6 bases not matched to a gene; V was cut back by 5 bases and J by 5 bases. The CDR3 consists of 14 residues. MiXCR, applied by TCRdb to the RACE reads, yields one record per CDR3 protein. The sample lists 50,000 to 70,000 distinct CDR3 sequences, approximately 9.9% occurring once. The table lists this clonotype with many counts. Its antigen is undetermined. The sequence was collected from a man aged 35 to 55 with alopecia areata. Some clones in this sample may be carry-over from other donors' samples. The genes are TRBV25-1 and TRBJ2-5; 9 bases match TRBD1. The sample consisted of whole blood, taken in connection with sensitization to the hapten diphenylcyclopropenone (DPC). CDR3: CASSPGDRAETQYF. The CDR3 DNA is TGTGCCAGCAGTCCTGGGGACAGGGCCGAGACCCAGTACTTC.